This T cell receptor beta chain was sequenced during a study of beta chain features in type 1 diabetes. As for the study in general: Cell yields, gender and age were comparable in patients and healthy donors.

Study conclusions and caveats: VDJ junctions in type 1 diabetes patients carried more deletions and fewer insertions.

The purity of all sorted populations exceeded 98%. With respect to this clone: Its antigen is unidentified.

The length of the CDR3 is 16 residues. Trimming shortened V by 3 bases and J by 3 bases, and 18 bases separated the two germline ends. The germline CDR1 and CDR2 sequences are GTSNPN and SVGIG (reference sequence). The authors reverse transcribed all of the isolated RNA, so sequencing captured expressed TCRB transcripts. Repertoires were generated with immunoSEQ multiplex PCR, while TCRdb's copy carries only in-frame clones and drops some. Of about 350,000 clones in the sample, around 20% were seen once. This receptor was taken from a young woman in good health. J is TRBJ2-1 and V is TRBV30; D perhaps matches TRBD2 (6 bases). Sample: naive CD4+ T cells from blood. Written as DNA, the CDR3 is TGTGCCTGGAGCAAAGGGGTGCTGCGGGACTACAATGAGCAGTTCTTC. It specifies CAWSKGVLRDYNEQFF.